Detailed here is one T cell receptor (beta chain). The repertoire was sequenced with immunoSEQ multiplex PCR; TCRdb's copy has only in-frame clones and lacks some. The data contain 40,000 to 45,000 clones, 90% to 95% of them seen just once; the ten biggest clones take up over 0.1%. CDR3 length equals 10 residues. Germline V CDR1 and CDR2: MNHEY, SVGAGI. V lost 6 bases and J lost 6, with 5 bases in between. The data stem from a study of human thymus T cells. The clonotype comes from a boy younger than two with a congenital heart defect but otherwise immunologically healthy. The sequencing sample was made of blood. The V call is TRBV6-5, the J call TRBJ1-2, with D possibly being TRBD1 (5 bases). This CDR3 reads CASRGHGYTF. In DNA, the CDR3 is TGTGCCAGCAGGGGACATGGCTACACCTTC.